This T cell receptor beta chain was sequenced for a study of identical twins. Study results and caveats: Excess low generation probability was seen in twin-shared out-of-frame alpha sequences.

Deletions cut 3 bases from V and 5 bases from J, with 4 bases between. Germline V lookup: CDR1 MDHEN, CDR2 SYDVKM. This CDR3 has 11 amino acids. The authors used template switching to add a universal primer site and gave cDNA unique molecular identifiers. TCRdb reanalysed the 5' RACE reads using MiXCR and keeps one entry per CDR3 protein. The table records more than 650,000 distinct CDR3 sequences, around 6% of them present only once. This clonotype was detected ten times or more. The antigen is undetermined. Sequencing input: naive T cells sorted from blood. The chain joins TRBV28 to TRBJ2-5; unclear D gene. This clonotype originated in a man aged 18 to 30 in good health. The DNA for the CDR3 is TGTGCCAGCAGTTTTACGGAGACCCAGTACTTC. It translates to CASSFTETQYF.